The next 19 T cell receptor beta chains were all read from a single sample in a study of blood T cell repertoires in COVID-19. TCRdb's table, derived via immunoSEQ multiplex PCR, lists solely in-frame clones and lacks some. The table has more than 70,000 clones, 75% to 90% seen once; the top ten hold roughly 6%. Sequencing was carried out using peripheral blood. Every receptor here comes from a man in his forties or fifties with active COVID-19.

The gene calls are TRBV4-1 and TRBJ2-7, with 8 bases fitting TRBD2. The junction had 7 bases not matched to a gene; V was cut back by 3 bases and J by 6 bases. The CDR3 spans 14 residues. Per the germline V gene, CDR1 is MGHRA and CDR2 is YSYEKL. CDR3 region: CASSHYGLAREQYF. The CDR3 nucleotides read TGCGCCAGCAGCCATTACGGACTAGCTCGCGAGCAGTACTTC.

This clone was observed once. The rearrangement uses TRBV12-3 or TRBV12-4 and TRBJ2-1; weak D call: TRBD2 (5 bases). With 6 bases removed from V and 8 bases from J, the gap between germline ends came to 11 bases. CDR3 length: 12 amino acids. CDR3 sequence: CASRSEGDEQFF. In DNA, the CDR3 is TGTGCCAGCAGATCCGAGGGCGATGAGCAGTTCTTC.

On this clone itself: Other DNA sequences in the sample encode the same CDR3. The chain has TRBV12-3 or TRBV12-4 and TRBJ1-5; perhaps TRBD1 as D (5 bases). This CDR3 has 13 residues. Trimming removed 5 bases from V and 4 bases from J, with 9 bases in between. CDR3 nucleotides: TGTGCCAGCAGTCCAGACAGAAATCAGCCCCAGCATTTT. Protein product: CASSPDRNQPQHF.

This chain connects TRBV24-1 to TRBJ2-2; possibly TRBD1 for D (6 bases). V lost 10 bases to trimming and J lost 1 base, with 12 bases between them. There are 14 residues in the CDR3. CDR1 and CDR2 (germline): KGHDR, SFDVKD. The CDR3 DNA reads as TGTGCCACAGCCGGGACAAGGAACACCGGGGAGCTGTTTTTT. Encoded protein: CATAGTRNTGELFF.

The chain is built from TRBV7-9 and TRBJ1-4; D may be TRBD1 (6 bases). The germline V and J ends were trimmed by 5 bases and 7 bases, with 14 bases remaining between them. The CDR3 has 14 residues. CDR1 and CDR2 from the germline V gene are SEHNR and FQNEAQ (reference sequence). This CDR3 is CASSKGRGGEKLFF. The DNA of the CDR3 is TGTGCCAGCAGCAAGGGACGAGGGGGTGAAAAACTGTTTTTT.

This rearrangement joins TRBV2 to TRBJ2-1; TRBD2 matches 10 bases. Trimming at V came to 3 bases and at J to 10 bases, leaving 21 bases not matched to a gene. Germline V gene sequence: CDR1 SNHLY, CDR2 FYNNEI. The CDR3 contains 19 residues. CDR3 protein: CASSEFRGTGASGSKEQFF. The CDR3 region has the DNA TGTGCCAGCAGTGAGTTTCGAGGGACCGGGGCTAGCGGGAGCAAAGAGCAGTTCTTC.

The rearrangement uses TRBV4-3 and TRBJ2-2; 7 bases agree with TRBD2. V was pared by 0 bases and J by 1 base, with 2 bases of the junction left unmatched. This CDR3 spans 16 amino acids. Germline V CDR1 and CDR2: LGHNA, YSLEER. The CDR3 spells CASSQDPSGNTGELFF. The CDR3 DNA is TGCGCCAGCAGCCAAGATCCTAGCGGGAACACCGGGGAGCTGTTTTTT.

This clone occurred once. V usage is TRBV19 and J usage is TRBJ1-5; D is possibly TRBD1 (6 bases). Per the germline V gene, CDR1 is LNHDA and CDR2 is SQIVND (reference sequence). CDR3 length: 14 residues. Trimming shortened V by 5 bases and J by 2 bases, and 10 bases separated the two germline ends. In DNA form, the CDR3 reads TGTGCCAGTAGTCCCAGGGGCGGCAATCAGCCCCAGCATTTT. Protein product: CASSPRGGNQPQHF.

The chain combines TRBV2 with TRBJ2-1; 10 bases fit TRBD2. V was pared by 6 bases and J by 5 bases, with 7 bases of the junction left unmatched. Germline CDR1 reads SNHLY; CDR2 reads FYNNEI. The CDR3 spans 15 residues. CDR3 amino acids: CASSRPGLAHNEQFF. The CDR3 DNA reads TGTGCCAGCAGCCGACCGGGACTAGCGCACAATGAGCAGTTCTTC.

A few counts support this clone. This chain connects TRBV4-1 to TRBJ1-5; no reliable D call. V was clipped by 0 bases and J by 2 bases, with 14 bases between them. Germline V gene data show CDR1 as MGHRA and CDR2 as YSYEKL. The CDR3 is 17 residues long. The CDR3 reads CASSQDEGRMGNQPQHF. CDR3 nucleotides: TGCGCCAGCAGCCAAGATGAGGGCAGGATGGGCAATCAGCCCCAGCATTTT.

The sample holds a few counts of this clone. The rearrangement links TRBV6-5 to TRBJ1-5; tentatively, D is TRBD1 (6 bases). V lost 4 bases and J lost 6, with 13 bases in between. This CDR3 has 14 residues. Germline loops: CDR1 MNHEY, CDR2 SVGAGI. This CDR3 is CASSFTGQGQPQHF. As DNA, the CDR3 is TGTGCCAGCAGTTTCACAGGGCAGGGTCAGCCCCAGCATTTT.

This clone was counted once. The chain recombines TRBV4-3 with TRBJ2-3; a possible D gene is TRBD2 (7 bases). From germline, CDR1 is LGHNA and CDR2 YSLEER. V was cut by 1 base and J by 0 bases, with 14 bases left in between. The CDR3 has 17 amino acids. DNA for the CDR3: TGCGCCAGCAGCCAAGGGGGGGGCGGGAGAAGCACAGATACGCAGTATTTT. Translated: CASSQGGGGRSTDTQYF.

V and J are TRBV4-3 and TRBJ2-5, with D possibly matching TRBD1 (5 bases). The V gene lost 4 bases and the J gene lost 4 bases, with 16 bases spanning the gap. Germline V CDR1 and CDR2: LGHNA, YSLEER. CDR3 length equals 15 residues. In nucleotides, the CDR3 is TGCGCCAGCAGCCTGACAGAAACCCTGGGAGAGACCCAGTACTTC. It encodes CASSLTETLGETQYF.

This chain joins TRBV16 and TRBJ1-5, with TRBD1 identical over 8 bases. V lost 2 bases and J lost 7; bases outside the gene matches: 7. The CDR3 contains 15 residues. CDR1 and CDR2 from the germline V gene are KGHSY and FQNENV. As DNA, the CDR3 is TGTGCCAGCAGCCAAGACAGGGGAGGTAGACAGCCCCAGCATTTT. Amino acids: CASSQDRGGRQPQHF.

The V call is TRBV28, the J call TRBJ2-1, with D tentatively TRBD2 (5 bases). Germline values: CDR1 MDHEN, CDR2 SYDVKM. CDR3 size: 15 residues. Trimming shortened V by 7 bases and J by 1 base, and 14 bases separated the two germline ends. Here the CDR3 reads CASTPRVASYNEQFF. The CDR3 nucleotides read TGTGCCAGCACCCCTAGAGTAGCGTCCTACAATGAGCAGTTCTTC.

The rearrangement joins TRBV28 to TRBJ1-1; the D gene is possibly TRBD1 (5 bases). Deletions cut 5 bases from V and 0 bases from J, with 13 bases between. The CDR3 sequence is 15 residues long. The germline V gene encodes CDR1 MDHEN and CDR2 SYDVKM. DNA for the CDR3: TGTGCCAGCAGTCTTCGACAGTTAATGAACACTGAAGCTTTCTTT. It yields the protein CASSLRQLMNTEAFF. The whole variable domain, filled in from reference TRBV28 and TRBJ1-1, reads DVKVTQSSRYLVKRTGEKVFLECVQDMDHENMFWYRQDPGLGLRLIYFSYDVKMKEKGDIPEGYSVSREKKERFSLILESASTNQTSMYLCASSLRQLMNTEAFFGQGTRLTVV.

This clone was observed a single time. The chain joins TRBV6-5 to TRBJ2-7, with 9 nucleotides matching TRBD1. This CDR3 region has 16 residues. Germline lookup yields CDR1 MNHEY and CDR2 SVGAGI. Trimming removed 0 bases from V and 6 bases from J; junction bases left unmatched: 9. The CDR3 protein is CASSYSQQGAAGEQYF. CDR3 bases: TGTGCCAGCAGTTACTCACAACAGGGGGCCGCTGGCGAGCAGTACTTC.

The CDR3 bases are TGTGCCAGCAGTTCCCCAGGGACTACGGGGCAGTACTTC. Translation: CASSSPGTTGQYF. The gene calls are TRBV28 and TRBJ2-7, with 7 bases fitting TRBD2. Losses at the gene ends were 4 bases for V and 9 bases for J; bases not matched to a gene: 9. This CDR3 is built from 13 residues. Germline V gene lookup returns CDR1 MDHEN and CDR2 SYDVKM.

This rearrangement joins TRBV19 to TRBJ1-1, with TRBD1 identical over 8 bases. Germline V gives CDR1 LNHDA, CDR2 SQIVND (reference sequence). The CDR3 contains 15 residues. The junction had 3 bases not matched to a gene; V was cut back by 2 bases and J by 1 base. The CDR3 loop is CASSIMGTGNTEAFF. The CDR3 DNA is TGTGCCAGTAGTATAATGGGGACAGGGAACACTGAAGCTTTCTTT.